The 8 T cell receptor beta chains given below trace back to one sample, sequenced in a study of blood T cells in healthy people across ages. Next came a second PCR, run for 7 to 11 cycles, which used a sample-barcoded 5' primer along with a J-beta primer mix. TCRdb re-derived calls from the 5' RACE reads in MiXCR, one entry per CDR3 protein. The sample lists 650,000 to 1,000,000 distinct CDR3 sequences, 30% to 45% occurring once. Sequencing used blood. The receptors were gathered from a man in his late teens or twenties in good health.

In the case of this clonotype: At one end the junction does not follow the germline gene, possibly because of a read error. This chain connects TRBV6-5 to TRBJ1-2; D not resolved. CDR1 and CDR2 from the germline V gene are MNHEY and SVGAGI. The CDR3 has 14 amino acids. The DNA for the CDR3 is TGTGCCAGCAGTGACTCGGACGAAGGCGATGGCCACACCTTC. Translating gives CASSDSDEGDGHTF.

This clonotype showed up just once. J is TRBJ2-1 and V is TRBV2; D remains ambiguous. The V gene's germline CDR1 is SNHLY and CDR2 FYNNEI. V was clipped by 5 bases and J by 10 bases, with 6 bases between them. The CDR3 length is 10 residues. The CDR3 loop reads CASSIREQFF. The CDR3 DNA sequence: TGTGCCAGCAGTATCAGGGAGCAGTTCTTC.

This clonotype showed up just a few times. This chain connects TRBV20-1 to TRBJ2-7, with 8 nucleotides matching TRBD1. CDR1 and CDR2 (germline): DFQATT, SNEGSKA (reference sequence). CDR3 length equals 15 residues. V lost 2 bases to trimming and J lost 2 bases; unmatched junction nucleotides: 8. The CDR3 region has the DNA TGCAGTGCTAGAATCCGGGACAGGCCTACCTACGAGCAGTACTTC. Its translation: CSARIRDRPTYEQYF.

The CDR3 protein is CASSPYLDSSGANVLTF. The CDR3 DNA sequence: TGTGCCAGCAGCCCTTACCTGGACAGCTCTGGGGCCAACGTCCTGACTTTC. The chain is built from TRBV7-9 and TRBJ2-6, with D possibly TRBD1 on 6 matching bases. The CDR3 is 17 residues long. V was trimmed by 5 bases and J by 0 bases, leaving 14 bases between them. Germline-derived CDR1 and CDR2 are SEHNR and FQNEAQ (reference sequence).

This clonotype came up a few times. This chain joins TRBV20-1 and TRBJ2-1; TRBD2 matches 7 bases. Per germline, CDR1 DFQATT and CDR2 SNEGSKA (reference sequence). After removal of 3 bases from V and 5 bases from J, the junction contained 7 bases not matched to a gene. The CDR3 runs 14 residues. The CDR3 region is CSARARGGHNEQFF. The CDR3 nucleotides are TGCAGTGCTAGGGCCCGCGGGGGTCACAATGAGCAGTTCTTC.

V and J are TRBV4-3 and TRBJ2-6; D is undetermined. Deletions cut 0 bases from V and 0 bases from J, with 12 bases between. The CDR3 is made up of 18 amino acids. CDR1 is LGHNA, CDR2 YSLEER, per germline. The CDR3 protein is CASSQDRPSFSGANVLTF. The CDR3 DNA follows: TGCGCCAGCAGCCAAGACAGGCCCTCTTTCTCTGGGGCCAACGTCCTGACTTTC.

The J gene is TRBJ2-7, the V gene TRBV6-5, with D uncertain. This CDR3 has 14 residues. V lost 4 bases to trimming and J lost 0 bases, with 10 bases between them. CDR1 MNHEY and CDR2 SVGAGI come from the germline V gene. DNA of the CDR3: TGTGCCAGCAGTTCCTACACGAGCTCCTACGAGCAGTACTTC. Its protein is CASSSYTSSYEQYF.

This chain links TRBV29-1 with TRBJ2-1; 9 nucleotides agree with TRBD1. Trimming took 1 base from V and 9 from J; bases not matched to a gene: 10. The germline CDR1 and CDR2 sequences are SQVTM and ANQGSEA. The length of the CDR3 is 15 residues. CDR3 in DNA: TGCAGCGTTGAAGGAGCCGGGACAGGGAATGTTGAGCAGTTCTTC. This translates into CSVEGAGTGNVEQFF.